A single T cell receptor beta chain is shown here with its context. Produced via immunoSEQ multiplex PCR; TCRdb's table is partial and in-frame only. Of 290,000 or so clones listed, 90% were seen once; the top ten hold 3.5% to 4.5%. The sample is drawn from a study of blood T cell repertoires in COVID-19. This CDR3 contains 10 residues. V was cut by 5 bases and J by 7 bases, with 5 bases left in between. The germline V gene encodes CDR1 LNHDA and CDR2 SQIVND (reference sequence). The J gene is TRBJ1-2, the V gene TRBV19; D is undetermined. The sequenced material came from PBMCs or T cells enriched from blood (not recorded which). The clonotype originates from a young woman with acute COVID-19. The chain's CDR3 is CASSQIGYTF. CDR3 nucleotides: TGTGCCAGTAGTCAAATTGGCTACACCTTC.